Presented here are 20 T cell receptor beta chains from one specimen sequenced in a study of T-cell memory formation after mild COVID-19. TCRdb fed the 5' RACE reads into MiXCR, producing one record per CDR3 protein. The data contain almost 550,000 distinct CDR3 sequences, 20% of them singletons. The sequencing input was PBMCs or a T cell subset sorted from them (not recorded which). All receptors come from an adult woman who had mild COVID-19 (a few samples of this study predate the infection). Cell type and time point are not known.

This clonotype was counted between two and nine times. This rearrangement joins TRBV29-1 to TRBJ1-1; maybe TRBD1 (6 bases). The CDR3 covers 15 residues. V was shortened by 6 bases and J by 4 bases, with 21 bases between the two germline ends. The germline gives CDR1 SQVTM, CDR2 ANQGSEA. The CDR3 spells CSVSPRGGVLTEAFF. CDR3 coding DNA: TGCAGCGTATCCCCCCGAGGGGGGGTTCTCACTGAAGCTTTCTTT.

There are many counts of this clonotype. This chain joins TRBV4-1 and TRBJ2-3; D unresolved. Germline V gene lookup returns CDR1 MGHRA and CDR2 YSYEKL. CDR3 length equals 12 residues. V shed 0 bases and J shed 6 bases, with 4 bases lying between them. The CDR3 protein is CASSQEGDTQYF. CDR3 nucleotide sequence: TGCGCCAGCAGCCAAGAAGGGGATACGCAGTATTTT.

The chain joins TRBV6-5 to TRBJ2-7; 9 bases align to TRBD2. Per the germline V gene, CDR1 is MNHEY and CDR2 is SVGAGI. V dropped 5 bases and J dropped 3; count of bases not matched to a gene: 17. The CDR3 totals 18 residues. CDR3 loop: CASSDPGLASKGIYEQYF. Here the CDR3 DNA reads TGTGCCAGCAGTGACCCGGGACTAGCCTCGAAAGGGATCTACGAGCAGTACTTC.

This rearrangement joins TRBV7-2 to TRBJ2-3; D uncertain. V was shortened by 2 bases and J by 0 bases, with 15 bases between the two germline ends. This CDR3 has 17 amino acids. Germline CDR1 reads SGHTA; CDR2 reads FQGNSA. The DNA of the CDR3 is TGTGCCAGCAGCTTAATGGGGAACAGCCTCAGCACAGATACGCAGTATTTT. Translated, it gives CASSLMGNSLSTDTQYF.

This clonotype was counted only a few times. The chain uses TRBV12-3 or TRBV12-4 and TRBJ2-1, with 13 bases that match TRBD2. This CDR3 has 17 amino acids. V gave up 5 bases and J gave up 6 bases; unmatched junction bases: 10. CDR3 sequence: CASSRTSGGSKSNEQFF. The CDR3 nucleotides are TGTGCCAGCAGTCGGACTAGCGGGGGCTCCAAGTCCAATGAGCAGTTCTTC.

This clonotype showed up just a few times. The chain employs TRBV29-1 and TRBJ2-1; TRBD2 might be the D (6 bases). This CDR3 is 13 amino acids long. Trimming removed 7 bases at V and 9 bases at J, with 19 bases between. Germline assignment: CDR1 SQVTM and CDR2 ANQGSEA. The CDR3 DNA sequence: TGCAGCGAACTACGGGACTTGGGGGGTGAGCAGTTCTTC. Translated: CSELRDLGGEQFF.

J is TRBJ2-6 and V is TRBV28; D is undetermined. The CDR3 runs to 16 residues. Deletions cut 7 bases from V and 0 bases from J, with 13 bases between. The germline V gene encodes CDR1 MDHEN and CDR2 SYDVKM. The CDR3 loop reads CASKSVLYSGANVLTF. CDR3 DNA: TGTGCCAGCAAGTCGGTTCTATACTCTGGGGCCAACGTCCTGACTTTC.

This clonotype was detected a few times. The chain combines TRBV24-1 with TRBJ2-3; 8 nucleotides align to TRBD1. CDR1 is KGHDR, CDR2 SFDVKD, per germline. CDR3 length: 16 amino acids. The J segment lost 4 bases and the V segment lost 0 bases, leaving 5 bases of the junction unmatched. CDR3 coding DNA: TGTGCCACCAGTGATTTGCCGGGACAGGAGGCAGATACGCAGTATTTT. Translating gives CATSDLPGQEADTQYF.

This clonotype was counted a few times. The rearrangement links TRBV30 to TRBJ2-1, with D tentatively TRBD1 (5 bases). Germline V gives CDR1 GTSNPN, CDR2 SVGIG (reference sequence). This CDR3 spans 14 amino acids. The V gene lost 1 base and the J gene lost 12 bases, with 19 bases spanning the gap. The CDR3 sequence is CAWSANLDTPGQFF. The CDR3 DNA sequence: TGTGCCTGGAGTGCGAACTTGGACACCCCAGGGCAGTTCTTC. Supplemented by reference TRBV30 and TRBJ2-1, the full variable domain reads SQTIHQWPATLVQPVGSPLSLECTVEGTSNPNLYWYRQAAGRGLQLLFYSVGIGQISSEVPQNLSASRPQDRQFILSSKKLLLSDSGFYLCAWSANLDTPGQFFGPGTRLTVL.

This clonotype was seen many times. The gene calls are TRBV29-1 and TRBJ2-1, with unresolved D. The V and J ends lost 6 bases and 3 bases respectively, with 6 bases between them. This CDR3 contains 11 residues. Germline lookup yields CDR1 SQVTM and CDR2 ANQGSEA. CDR3 amino acids: CSVVDYNEQFF. In nucleotides, the CDR3 is TGCAGCGTAGTGGACTACAATGAGCAGTTCTTC.

CDR3 residues: CSALTSSKNIQYF. CDR3 DNA sequence: TGCAGCGCTTTGACTAGCAGTAAAAACATTCAGTACTTC. This rearrangement joins TRBV29-1 to TRBJ2-4, with 7 positions matching TRBD2. The V and J ends lost 7 bases and 4 bases, in that order; junction bases with no gene match: 7. Germline V gives CDR1 SQVTM, CDR2 ANQGSEA. The CDR3 loop spans 13 amino acids.

V usage is TRBV18 and J usage is TRBJ1-5; D is ambiguous. Germline-derived CDR1 and CDR2 are KGHSH and LQKENI. V was pared by 0 bases and J by 1 base, with 7 bases between. This CDR3 is built from 15 residues. The CDR3 DNA sequence: TGTGCCAGCTCACCACCGAGCGGGAGCAATCAGCCCCAGCATTTT. It is translated as CASSPPSGSNQPQHF. The variable domain in full, with the rest retrieved from reference TRBV18 and TRBJ1-5, is NAGVMQNPRHLVRRRGQEARLRCSPMKGHSHVYWYRQLPEEGLKFMVYLQKENIIDESGMPKERFSAEFPKEGPSILRIQQVVRGDSAAYFCASSPPSGSNQPQHFGDGTRLSIL.

The sample holds a few counts of this clonotype. CDR3 nucleotide sequence: TGTGCCAGCAGGGGGACAGGGGGTCACACTGAAGCTTTCTTT. Protein: CASRGTGGHTEAFF. This chain links TRBV12-3 or TRBV12-4 with TRBJ1-1, with TRBD1 matching 11 bases. With V trimmed by 6 bases and J by 3 bases, 3 bases remained unmatched. The CDR3 extends over 14 amino acids.

This clonotype was seen more than once but under ten times. V and J are TRBV12-3 or TRBV12-4 and TRBJ2-7; tentatively, D is TRBD2 (6 bases). V dropped 3 bases and J dropped 3 bases, with 21 bases sitting between them. This CDR3 is 17 amino acids long. CDR3 amino acids: CASSLGMRGRSSYEQYF. In DNA, the CDR3 is TGTGCCAGCAGTTTGGGTATGCGGGGACGCTCCAGCTACGAGCAGTACTTC.

The chain carries TRBV15 and TRBJ2-3; D ambiguous. The CDR3 is made up of 14 amino acids. With 3 bases removed from V and 6 bases from J, the gap between germline ends came to 13 bases. Germline V gene lookup returns CDR1 LNHNV and CDR2 YYDKDF (reference sequence). The CDR3 sequence: CATSREQSWDTQYF. The CDR3, as DNA: TGTGCCACCAGCAGGGAACAGTCTTGGGATACGCAGTATTTT.

This clonotype turned up a few times. V usage is TRBV19 and J usage is TRBJ2-7, with D tentatively TRBD2 (6 bases). Trimming stripped 7 bases from V and 3 bases from J, with 19 bases between. Germline CDR1 reads LNHDA; CDR2 reads SQIVND (reference sequence). This CDR3 spans 15 amino acids. The CDR3 nucleotides read TGTGCCAGTACCCCCTCCCGGGACTCCTACTACGAGCAGTACTTC. This translates into CASTPSRDSYYEQYF.

The gene calls are TRBV12-3 or TRBV12-4 and TRBJ2-1; 11 nucleotides match TRBD2. The J segment lost 7 bases and the V segment lost 3 bases, leaving 2 bases of the junction unmatched. The CDR3 totals 14 residues. The CDR3 spells CASSFVAGGNEQFF. In nucleotides, the CDR3 is TGTGCCAGCAGTTTCGTAGCGGGAGGGAATGAGCAGTTCTTC.

The chain has TRBV15 and TRBJ2-3, with 7 bases fitting TRBD1. Unmatched junction bases numbered 10, after V lost 3 bases and J lost 4 bases. Germline CDR1 and CDR2: LNHNV and YYDKDF (reference sequence). The CDR3 runs to 16 residues. The CDR3 DNA is TGTGCCACCAGCAGCCTAGACAGGGCTCAGGCAGATACGCAGTATTTT. Translated, it gives CATSSLDRAQADTQYF. Looking up the rest from reference TRBV15 and TRBJ2-3 gives the full variable domain: DAMVIQNPRYQVTQFGKPVTLSCSQTLNHNVMYWYQQKSSQAPKLLFHYYDKDFNNEADTPDNFQSRRPNTSFCFLDIRSPGLGDTAMYLCATSSLDRAQADTQYFGPGTRLTVL.

V is TRBV7-2 and J is TRBJ1-1; D unresolved. The CDR3 has 16 residues. The V and J ends lost 4 bases and 0 bases respectively, with 15 bases between them. Germline assignment: CDR1 SGHTA and CDR2 FQGNSA. CDR3: CASSSILIMVNTEAFF. The DNA for the CDR3 is TGTGCCAGCAGCTCGATCTTAATAATGGTGAACACTGAAGCTTTCTTT.

The sample holds a few counts of this clonotype. The V gene is TRBV12-3 or TRBV12-4, the J gene TRBJ2-5; no definite D call. Deletions cut 6 bases from V and 3 bases from J, with 14 bases between. The CDR3 extends over 14 amino acids. The CDR3 loop is CASSDGLVKETQYF. CDR3 DNA: TGTGCCAGCAGCGACGGTCTAGTTAAAGAGACCCAGTACTTC.